A selection of T cell receptor beta chains follows, all from one sample in a study of blood T cell repertoires in COVID-19. Libraries were prepared by immunoSEQ multiplex PCR; TCRdb keeps only in-frame clonotypes and omits some of them. In the table there are 150,000 to 200,000 clones, 85% to 90% of which are singletons. The sequenced material came from PBMCs or T cells enriched from blood (not recorded which). The receptors originated from a man in his forties who had recovered from COVID-19. The CDR3 runs from the conserved cysteine through the conserved F or W. D genes are given only for firm matches.

d_gene | j_gene | v_gene | CDR3aa
TRBD2 | TRBJ2-3 | TRBV24-1 | CATPRTSGSTDTQYF
- | TRBJ1-3 | TRBV5-1 | CASRLEQGNTIYF
- | TRBJ2-5 | TRBV13 | CASSQQGQETQYF
- | TRBJ2-5 | TRBV2 | CASIDRKKQETQYF
- | TRBJ2-1 | TRBV25-1 | CASSGPSTYNEQFF
- | TRBJ2-2 | TRBV27 | CASQNTGELFF
- | TRBJ1-1 | TRBV12-3/TRBV12-4 | CASSLAALSEAFF
TRBD1 | TRBJ1-1 | TRBV28 | CASSGQGYTEAFF
- | TRBJ1-4 | TRBV2 | CASSPGSGRVLFF
TRBD1 | TRBJ2-2 | TRBV24-1 | CATSDPGQGNTGELFF
TRBD1 | TRBJ1-5 | TRBV29-1 | CSVGTGTAQHF
- | TRBJ1-4 | TRBV27 | CASSFSGGGEKLFF
- | TRBJ2-3 | TRBV29-1 | CSVEDLRGPADTQYF
TRBD1 | TRBJ1-4 | TRBV5-1 | CASSQDRVNEKLFF
- | TRBJ2-2 | TRBV9 | CASSVGTSVFGTGELFF
- | TRBJ1-2 | TRBV25-1 | CASSARVGYGYTF